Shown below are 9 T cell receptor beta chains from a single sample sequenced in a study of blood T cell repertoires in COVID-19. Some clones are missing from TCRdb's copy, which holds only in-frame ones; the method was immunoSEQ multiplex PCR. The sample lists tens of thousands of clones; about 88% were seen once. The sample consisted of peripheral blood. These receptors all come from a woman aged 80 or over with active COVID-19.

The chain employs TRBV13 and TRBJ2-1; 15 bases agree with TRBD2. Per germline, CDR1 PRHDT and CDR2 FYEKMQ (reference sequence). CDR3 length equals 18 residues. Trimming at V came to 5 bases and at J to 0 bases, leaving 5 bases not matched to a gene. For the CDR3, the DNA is TGTGCCAGCAGCCCCGGGACTAGCGGGAGGAGCTCCTACAATGAGCAGTTCTTC. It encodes CASSPGTSGRSSYNEQFF.

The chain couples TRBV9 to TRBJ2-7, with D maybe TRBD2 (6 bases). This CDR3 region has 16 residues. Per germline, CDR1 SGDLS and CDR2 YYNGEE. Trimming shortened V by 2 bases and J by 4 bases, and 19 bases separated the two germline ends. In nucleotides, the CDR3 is TGTGCCAGCAGCGTCGGTACTAGCCCAAAACTATACGAGCAGTACTTC. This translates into CASSVGTSPKLYEQYF.

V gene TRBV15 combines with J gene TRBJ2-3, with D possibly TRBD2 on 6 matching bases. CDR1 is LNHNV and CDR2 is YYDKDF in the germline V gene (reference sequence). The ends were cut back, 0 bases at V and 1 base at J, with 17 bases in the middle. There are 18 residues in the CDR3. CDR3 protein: CATSRDGDPGSGTDTQYF. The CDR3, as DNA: TGTGCCACCAGCAGAGATGGGGACCCCGGGAGCGGCACAGATACGCAGTATTTT.

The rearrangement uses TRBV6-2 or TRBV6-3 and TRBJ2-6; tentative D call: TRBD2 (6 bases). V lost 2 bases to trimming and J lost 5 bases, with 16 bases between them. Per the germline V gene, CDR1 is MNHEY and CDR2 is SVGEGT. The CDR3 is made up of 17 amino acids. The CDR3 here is CASSYEGTRPWANVLTF. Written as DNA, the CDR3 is TGTGCCAGCAGTTACGAGGGGACTCGACCCTGGGCCAACGTCCTGACTTTC.

The CDR3 DNA follows: TGTGCCAGCAGCCCAACCGGGACAGGGGACGAAAAACTGTTTTTT. As protein: CASSPTGTGDEKLFF. The J gene is TRBJ1-4, the V gene TRBV7-9; 10 bases fit TRBD1. Germline CDR1 reads SEHNR; CDR2 reads FQNEAQ (reference sequence). The CDR3 is made up of 15 amino acids. The V gene end was trimmed by 5 bases and the J gene end by 8 bases; junction bases not matched to a gene: 8.

This CDR3 is CASSLRTYTGELFF. The CDR3 bases are TGCGCCAGCAGCTTGAGGACTTACACCGGGGAGCTGTTTTTT. The rearrangement uses TRBV5-1 and TRBJ2-2, with a possible D match to TRBD2 (5 bases). The CDR3 runs 14 residues. V was pared by 1 base and J by 3 bases, with 7 bases between. CDR1 and CDR2 from the germline V gene are SGHRS and YFSETQ. The whole variable domain, filled in from reference TRBV5-1 and TRBJ2-2, reads KAGVTQTPRYLIKTRGQQVTLSCSPISGHRSVSWYQQTPGQGLQFLFEYFSETQRNKGNFPGRFSGRQFSNSRSEMNVSTLELGDSALYLCASSLRTYTGELFFGEGSRLTVL.

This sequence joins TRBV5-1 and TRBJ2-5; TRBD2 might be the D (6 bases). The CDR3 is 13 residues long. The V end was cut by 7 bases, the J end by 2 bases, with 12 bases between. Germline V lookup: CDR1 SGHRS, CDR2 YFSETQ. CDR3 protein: CASGAGRQETQYF. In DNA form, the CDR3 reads TGCGCCAGCGGGGCGGGGCGGCAAGAGACCCAGTACTTC.

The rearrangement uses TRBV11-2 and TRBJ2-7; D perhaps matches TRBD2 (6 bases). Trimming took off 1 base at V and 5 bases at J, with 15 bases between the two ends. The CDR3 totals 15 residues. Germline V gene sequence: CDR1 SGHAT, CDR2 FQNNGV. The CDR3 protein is CASSLAGLSVNEQYF. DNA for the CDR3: TGTGCCAGCAGCTTAGCGGGACTTAGCGTGAACGAGCAGTACTTC.

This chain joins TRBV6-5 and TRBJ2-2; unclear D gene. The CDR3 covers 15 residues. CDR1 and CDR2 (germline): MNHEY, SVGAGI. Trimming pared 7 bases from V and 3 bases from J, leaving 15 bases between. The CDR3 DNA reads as TGTGCCAGCAATTCATTCTCATCAGACACCGGGGAGCTGTTTTTT. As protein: CASNSFSSDTGELFF.